This T cell receptor (beta chain) appears in the sequencing data of a study of glioma-infiltrating T cells. Study findings and constraints: CDR3 overlap between tissue and blood was very small. Gliomas, especially low-grade, showed above-expected tissue-blood divergence; non-neoplastic patients showed below.

Trimming cost V 1 base and J 7 bases; bases outside gene matches: 7. Per germline, CDR1 SGHAT and CDR2 FQDESV (reference sequence). The CDR3 contains 15 residues. TCR alpha and beta CDR3 regions were amplified from RNA using iRepertoire nested multiplex PCR. Tissue mRNA or PBMC total RNA, 100-400 ng, went into one-step reverse transcription and amplification. TCRdb redid the calling of the multiplex PCR reads with MiXCR, one entry per CDR3 protein. The sample records 84,000 or so distinct CDR3 sequences, approximately 22% being singletons. About this clonotype: Its antigen remains unidentified.

This sequence was found in a human donor with low-grade glioma or glioblastoma, undergoing nonglioma brain surgery, or in good health (not recorded which). The V call is TRBV11-1, the J call TRBJ2-1; 7 nucleotides line up with TRBD1. Input material: glioma tissue, nonneoplastic brain tissue, or PBMCs (not recorded which). This CDR3 is CASSLGGGRRNEQFF. The CDR3 DNA is TGTGCCAGCAGCTTAGGAGGGGGCCGTCGGAATGAGCAGTTCTTC.